Each of the 3 T cell receptor beta chains below was sequenced from the same sample in a study of T cell repertoires in aging, cancer and after chemotherapy. Peripheral blood genomic DNA, not sorted cells or RNA, was the template. Multiplex touch-down PCR with TRB-A/B primers amplified rearranged V-D-J TRB sequences. From the multiplex PCR reads, TCRdb called clonotypes with MiXCR, one entry per CDR3 protein. The sample has several thousand distinct CDR3 sequences, roughly a quarter seen once; the top ten hold about 2.6%. The sequencing sample was made of blood. These receptors were obtained from a human donor in good health.

The chain employs TRBV28 and TRBJ1-5; D might be TRBD1 (6 bases). The V gene lost 5 bases and the J gene lost 3 bases, with 11 bases spanning the gap. In germline, CDR1 is MDHEN, CDR2 SYDVKM. This CDR3 has 14 residues. CDR3 sequence (DNA): TGTGCCAGCAGTCCGGACAGCCCCAATCAGCCCCAGCATTTT. Translation gives CASSPDSPNQPQHF.

This rearrangement joins TRBV18 to TRBJ2-2; TRBD1 matches at 7 bases. The CDR3 runs to 15 residues. In germline, CDR1 is KGHSH, CDR2 LQKENI. Trimming removed 6 bases from V and 4 bases from J; junction bases left unmatched: 8. The CDR3 protein is CASSVRGRGTGELFF. CDR3 nucleotide sequence: TGTGCCAGCTCGGTGAGGGGGCGCGGCACCGGGGAGCTGTTTTTT. The full variable domain, rest sourced from reference TRBV18 and TRBJ2-2, is NAGVMQNPRHLVRRRGQEARLRCSPMKGHSHVYWYRQLPEEGLKFMVYLQKENIIDESGMPKERFSAEFPKEGPSILRIQQVVRGDSAAYFCASSVRGRGTGELFFGEGSRLTVL.

This clonotype ranks as medium-sized. This chain joins TRBV29-1 and TRBJ2-2, with no clear D. The CDR3 is 14 amino acids. Trimming cost V 7 bases and J 1 base, with 13 bases left between them. Germline assignment: CDR1 SQVTM and CDR2 ANQGSEA. CDR3 sequence: CSAAMWENTGELFF. For the CDR3, the DNA is TGCAGCGCCGCGATGTGGGAGAACACCGGGGAGCTGTTTTTT.